This is a list of T cell receptor beta chains from one sample in a study of vaccination effects on CD4 cells after COVID-19. The assay was immunoSEQ multiplex PCR, and TCRdb's table has in-frame clones only and misses some. Seen here are about 27,000 clones, 72% observed once, and the top ten hold about 10%. These receptors are not linked to any known antigen. Material: CD4+ T cells from PBMCs cultured with SARS-CoV-2 spike peptides, obtained before COVID-19 vaccination. The receptors here all came from a human donor who received a COVID-19 vaccine. CDR3s include the opening cysteine and the closing phenylalanine or tryptophan. A D gene is named only where the DNA matches it firmly. Clone size, where shown, is once, few, many, or a class for clones that have expanded.

D gene,clone size,V gene,J gene,CDR3 protein,CDR3 DNA
TRBD1,.,TRBV18,TRBJ2-1,CASSPPTGGYNEQFF,TGTGCCAGCTCACCACCGACAGGGGGCTACAATGAGCAGTTCTTC
.,.,TRBV13,TRBJ2-3,CASSPQETDTQYF,TGTGCCAGCAGCCCCCAGGAGACAGATACGCAGTATTTT
.,few,TRBV14,TRBJ2-3,CASSPYGRGPDTQYF,TGTGCCAGCAGCCCCTACGGTAGAGGGCCAGATACGCAGTATTTT
.,.,TRBV12-3/TRBV12-4,TRBJ1-5,CASRGGNQPQHF,TGTGCCAGCAGGGGGGGGAATCAGCCCCAGCATTTT
TRBD2,.,TRBV18,TRBJ2-1,CASSPPGLANTHEQFF,TGTGCCAGCTCACCACCCGGACTAGCCAATACCCATGAGCAGTTCTTC
TRBD1,.,TRBV29-1,TRBJ1-2,CSVSTGTYYGYTF,TGCAGCGTGTCGACAGGGACCTACTATGGCTACACCTTC
TRBD1,.,TRBV19,TRBJ1-2,CASSTQGTGGALYGYTF,TGTGCCAGTAGTACCCAAGGGACAGGGGGCGCCCTCTATGGCTACACCTTC
.,few,TRBV3-1/TRBV3-2,TRBJ1-6,CASSSRTAYNSPLHF,TGTGCCAGCAGCTCAAGGACGGCCTATAATTCACCCCTCCACTTT
TRBD1,.,TRBV6-6,TRBJ1-2,CARGSRGRNYGYTF,TGTGCCCGGGGTAGCAGGGGGAGAAACTATGGCTACACCTTC
.,few,TRBV2,TRBJ1-1,CASSELGTEAFF,TGTGCCAGCAGTGAACTGGGCACTGAAGCTTTCTTT